The 14 T cell receptor beta chains below were found in one sample sequenced in a study of blood T cell repertoires in COVID-19. The data were produced by immunoSEQ multiplex PCR, yet TCRdb's version contains in-frame clones alone and is incomplete. The table includes over 150,000 clones, roughly 91% detected once. Sample: peripheral blood. The receptors here all came from a man between 18 and 29 years old with COVID-19, enrolled during active disease.

The CDR3 protein is CASQGVENTEAFF. The DNA for the CDR3 is TGTGCCAGTCAAGGGGTCGAGAACACTGAAGCTTTCTTT. This chain connects TRBV28 to TRBJ1-1; maybe TRBD1 (5 bases). Looked up from germline, CDR1 is MDHEN and CDR2 is SYDVKM. The CDR3 covers 13 residues. The V gene lost 9 bases and the J gene lost 1 base, with 12 bases spanning the gap.

This chain joins TRBV18 and TRBJ1-1, with 10 bases identical to TRBD1. The V gene end was trimmed by 6 bases and the J gene end by 4 bases; junction bases not matched to a gene: 11. Per germline, CDR1 KGHSH and CDR2 LQKENI. CDR3 length: 16 residues. The CDR3: CASSLAPGQGFTEAFF. Here the CDR3 DNA reads TGTGCCAGCTCCCTGGCACCGGGACAGGGGTTCACTGAAGCTTTCTTT.

The rearrangement joins TRBV19 to TRBJ1-6; 7 bases map to TRBD1. This CDR3 contains 16 residues. CDR1 LNHDA and CDR2 SQIVND come from the germline V gene (reference sequence). J lost 8 bases, V lost 5 bases, and 12 bases had no gene match. This CDR3 is CASSSGTVFSHSPLHF. The CDR3 DNA sequence: TGTGCCAGTAGTTCCGGGACAGTATTTTCCCATTCACCCCTCCACTTT.

V usage is TRBV6-5 and J usage is TRBJ2-7; 8 bases line up with TRBD1. The CDR3 is made up of 15 amino acids. The germline gives CDR1 MNHEY, CDR2 SVGAGI. The V segment lost 4 bases and the J segment 6 bases; nucleotides outside the gene matches: 11. CDR3 amino acids: CASSFSRTGLCEQYF. The CDR3 nucleotides read TGTGCCAGCAGTTTTTCCCGGACAGGGCTCTGCGAGCAGTACTTC.

This chain uses TRBV29-1 with TRBJ2-5; a possible D gene is TRBD1 (5 bases). CDR3 length equals 15 residues. Trimming shortened V by 1 base and J by 3 bases, and 15 bases separated the two germline ends. The germline CDR1 and CDR2 sequences are SQVTM and ANQGSEA. CDR3 loop: CSVEARGETEETQYF. The DNA for the CDR3 is TGCAGCGTTGAAGCTCGCGGCGAGACAGAAGAGACCCAGTACTTC.

The gene calls are TRBV13 and TRBJ2-3; TRBD2 aligns across 11 bases. Looked up from germline, CDR1 is PRHDT and CDR2 is FYEKMQ (reference sequence). The CDR3 spans 18 residues. V was clipped by 0 bases and J by 6 bases; unmatched bases: 11. Here the CDR3 reads CASSLGQRASGRLDTQYF. DNA of the CDR3: TGTGCCAGCAGCTTAGGACAACGTGCTAGCGGGAGGTTGGATACGCAGTATTTT.

This chain uses TRBV7-9 with TRBJ1-5, with D maybe TRBD1 (5 bases). V was clipped by 5 bases and J by 5 bases, with 7 bases between them. From germline, CDR1 is SEHNR and CDR2 FQNEAQ (reference sequence). This CDR3 is 12 amino acids long. The CDR3 DNA follows: TGTGCCAGCAGCCAGACAGATCAGCCCCAGCATTTT. It translates to CASSQTDQPQHF.

The chain carries TRBV29-1 and TRBJ1-2, with 7 bases matching TRBD1. This CDR3 has 15 amino acids. Germline-derived CDR1 and CDR2 are SQVTM and ANQGSEA. J was trimmed by 2 bases and V by 7 bases; bases with no gene match: 13. The CDR3 loop is CSAWGRQGGNYGYTF. CDR3 DNA sequence: TGCAGCGCCTGGGGACGACAGGGTGGCAACTATGGCTACACCTTC.

V and J are TRBV7-3 and TRBJ2-1, with TRBD2 as a possible D gene (6 bases). This CDR3 comprises 13 residues. The germline CDR1 and CDR2 sequences are SGHTA and FQGTGA. V dropped 1 base and J dropped 9 bases, with 10 bases sitting between them. CDR3 residues: CASSLNGGSEQFF. CDR3 DNA sequence: TGTGCCAGCAGCTTAAATGGGGGGAGTGAGCAGTTCTTC.

CDR3 nucleotide sequence: TGTGCCACCAGCAGAGCCTTCAATGAGCAGTTCTTC. It translates to CATSRAFNEQFF. The rearrangement uses TRBV15 and TRBJ2-1; no definite D call. Germline loops: CDR1 LNHNV, CDR2 YYDKDF (reference sequence). V dropped 1 base and J dropped 6 bases, with 4 bases sitting between them. The CDR3 extends over 12 amino acids.

The J gene is TRBJ2-2, the V gene TRBV5-1; maybe TRBD1 (5 bases). Germline V lookup: CDR1 SGHRS, CDR2 YFSETQ. This CDR3 comprises 15 residues. V dropped 4 bases and J dropped 0 bases, with 10 bases sitting between them. The CDR3 sequence is CASSQRQSNTGELFF. The CDR3 DNA reads as TGCGCCAGCAGCCAAAGACAGTCGAACACCGGGGAGCTGTTTTTT.

This chain connects TRBV7-8 to TRBJ1-4; D is uncertain. V lost 5 bases to trimming and J lost 8 bases, with 12 bases between them. This CDR3 has 13 residues. The germline gives CDR1 SGHVS, CDR2 FQNEAQ. This CDR3 reads CASSPLSREKLFF. CDR3 DNA sequence: TGTGCCAGCAGCCCCCTCTCCCGGGAAAAACTGTTTTTT.

DNA of the CDR3: TGTGCCACCAGTGCTCTGGACAGGCCCACCGGGGAGCTGTTTTTT. Translating gives CATSALDRPTGELFF. The rearrangement links TRBV24-1 to TRBJ2-2; 7 nucleotides match TRBD1. Germline CDR1 is KGHDR and CDR2 is SFDVKD. The CDR3 has 15 residues. Trimming removed 5 bases from V and 4 bases from J; junction bases left unmatched: 6.

V usage is TRBV9 and J usage is TRBJ2-7, with 11 bases fitting TRBD2. V lost 4 bases and J lost 2; bases outside the gene matches: 8. Germline values: CDR1 SGDLS, CDR2 YYNGEE. The CDR3 runs to 16 residues. CDR3 sequence reads: CASSPRRLAGTYEQYF. Written as DNA, the CDR3 is TGTGCCAGCAGCCCCCGCCGACTAGCGGGAACCTACGAGCAGTACTTC.